This TCR beta chain was profiled in a study of type 1 regulatory T cells. Study information: T-allo10 is an in vitro-generated, Tr1-enriched CD4 T cell product specific for alloantigen.

TCRdb reprocessed the reads via MiXCR and lists one record per CDR3 protein. This table has under 3,500 distinct CDR3 sequences, more than 6.5% appearing once. This CDR3 has 14 residues. Germline loops: CDR1 KGHSH, CDR2 LQKENI. Losses at the gene ends were 4 bases for V and 6 bases for J; bases not matched to a gene: 7. By proportion, this clonotype is medium-sized. The target antigen is unknown. The material sequenced was cultured T cells, either the whole culture or a sorted T cell fraction (not recorded which). The rearrangement joins TRBV18 to TRBJ1-1, with TRBD1 matching over 8 bases. This TCR was sampled from a human donor in good health. The CDR3 spells CASSQATGVPEAFF. The CDR3 nucleotides are TGTGCCAGCTCACAAGCGACAGGGGTTCCTGAAGCTTTCTTT.